A single sample is the source of the 20 T cell receptor beta chains below, sequenced in a study of T cell changes during pregnancy in multiple sclerosis. TCRdb keeps only in-frame clones here, not all; method: immunoSEQ multiplex PCR. The table lists about 69,000 clones, roughly 88% of them singletons. Specimen: peripheral blood, collected in the third trimester of pregnancy. Source of these receptors: a female donor with multiple sclerosis, enrolled in a pregnancy study.

The J gene is TRBJ1-4, the V gene TRBV4-1; D unresolved. This CDR3 region has 16 residues. Germline V gives CDR1 MGHRA, CDR2 YSYEKL. Trimming removed 5 bases at V and 7 bases at J, with 20 bases between. CDR3: CASSSSAGEWGEKLFF. The CDR3 DNA reads TGCGCCAGCAGCTCATCGGCTGGGGAGTGGGGTGAAAAACTGTTTTTT.

The chain has TRBV7-9 and TRBJ2-1; 9 positions match TRBD1. The CDR3 consists of 16 residues. Germline V gene sequence: CDR1 SEHNR, CDR2 FQNEAQ (reference sequence). With 5 bases clipped from V and 6 bases from J, the junction kept 11 bases outside the gene matches. The CDR3 sequence is CASSATGTGRLNEQFF. In DNA, the CDR3 is TGTGCCAGCAGCGCTACCGGGACAGGGAGACTCAATGAGCAGTTCTTC.

The chain employs TRBV7-8 and TRBJ1-1; weak D call: TRBD1 (6 bases). Trimming removed 6 bases from V and 1 base from J, with 9 bases in between. CDR3 length equals 13 residues. Germline CDR1 and CDR2: SGHVS and FQNEAQ. The CDR3 nucleotides read TGTGCCAGCAGGGGACACTCGAACACTGAAGCTTTCTTT. It yields the protein CASRGHSNTEAFF.

The genes are TRBV5-1 and TRBJ1-4; 7 bases are shared with TRBD1. Germline-derived CDR1 and CDR2 are SGHRS and YFSETQ. This CDR3 is 15 amino acids long. Trimming at V came to 5 bases and at J to 3 bases, leaving 7 bases not matched to a gene. The CDR3 region is CASRTGPGANEKLFF. The CDR3 coding sequence is TGCGCCAGCAGGACAGGGCCAGGGGCTAATGAAAAACTGTTTTTT. Supplemented by reference TRBV5-1 and TRBJ1-4, the full variable domain reads KAGVTQTPRYLIKTRGQQVTLSCSPISGHRSVSWYQQTPGQGLQFLFEYFSETQRNKGNFPGRFSGRQFSNSRSEMNVSTLELGDSALYLCASRTGPGANEKLFFGSGTQLSVL.

The chain recombines TRBV6-1 with TRBJ2-3, with 9 positions matching TRBD2. This CDR3 comprises 14 residues. V lost 8 bases to trimming and J lost 1 base; unmatched junction nucleotides: 4. Per germline, CDR1 MNHNS and CDR2 SASEGT. The CDR3 bases are TGTGCCAGCGCCTTAGCGGGGGGCACAGATACGCAGTATTTT. Translating it yields CASALAGGTDTQYF.

This clone was observed a few times. This chain connects TRBV19 to TRBJ1-3; D might be TRBD1 (6 bases). Per germline, CDR1 LNHDA and CDR2 SQIVND (reference sequence). The CDR3 spans 14 residues. V dropped 5 bases and J dropped 2 bases, with 10 bases sitting between them. The chain's CDR3 is CASSPRDTGNTIYF. In DNA, the CDR3 is TGTGCCAGTAGTCCACGGGACACTGGAAACACCATATATTTT.

This rearrangement joins TRBV18 to TRBJ1-1; D unresolved. The V end was cut by 0 bases, the J end by 6 bases, with 11 bases between. The CDR3 loop spans 14 amino acids. Germline V gene data show CDR1 as KGHSH and CDR2 as LQKENI. The CDR3 region has the DNA TGTGCCAGCTCACCACCGGGAGGTCTAGCTGAAGCTTTCTTT. Its translation is CASSPPGGLAEAFF. Filled out from reference TRBV18 and TRBJ1-1, the complete variable domain reads NAGVMQNPRHLVRRRGQEARLRCSPMKGHSHVYWYRQLPEEGLKFMVYLQKENIIDESGMPKERFSAEFPKEGPSILRIQQVVRGDSAAYFCASSPPGGLAEAFFGQGTRLTVV.

The V and J genes are TRBV7-8 and TRBJ1-1, with TRBD1 matching over 8 bases. Germline lookup yields CDR1 SGHVS and CDR2 FQNEAQ. The CDR3 covers 15 residues. V dropped 5 bases and J dropped 4; count of bases not matched to a gene: 9. The CDR3 region has the DNA TGTGCCAGCAGCGGGTACAGGGGGGATGTCACTGAAGCTTTCTTT. Residues: CASSGYRGDVTEAFF.

The chain couples TRBV6-5 to TRBJ2-4; D might be TRBD1 (6 bases). The germline V gene has CDR1 MNHEY and CDR2 SVGAGI. The CDR3 sequence is 14 residues long. V gave up 6 bases and J gave up 4 bases, with 13 bases separating them. CDR3 amino acids: CASSPGQLKNIQYF. In nucleotides, the CDR3 is TGTGCCAGCAGCCCTGGACAGCTAAAAAACATTCAGTACTTC.

The chain carries TRBV4-2 and TRBJ2-2; 14 bases agree with TRBD2. Trimming cost V 4 bases and J 6 bases; bases outside gene matches: 10. The V gene's germline CDR1 is LGHNA and CDR2 YNFKEQ. This CDR3 is built from 18 residues. This CDR3 is CASSPGLAGGPPPGELFF. For the CDR3, the DNA is TGTGCCAGCAGCCCCGGACTAGCGGGGGGACCCCCCCCCGGGGAGCTGTTTTTT.

J is TRBJ2-3 and V is TRBV7-6; 8 positions agree with TRBD2. This CDR3 has 16 residues. In germline, CDR1 is SGHVS, CDR2 FNYEAQ. V dropped 3 bases and J dropped 4; count of bases not matched to a gene: 9. CDR3 in amino acids: CASSLGPAGAADTQYF. CDR3 DNA sequence: TGTGCCAGCAGCTTGGGCCCAGCGGGGGCGGCAGATACGCAGTATTTT. The full variable domain, rest sourced from reference TRBV7-6 and TRBJ2-3, is GAGVSQSPRYKVTKRGQDVALRCDPISGHVSLYWYRQALGQGPEFLTYFNYEAQQDKSGLPNDRFSAERPEGSISTLTIQRTEQRDSAMYRCASSLGPAGAADTQYFGPGTRLTVL.

This clone was counted once. The chain recombines TRBV21-1 with TRBJ2-6; the table's D call of TRBD2 was not tested on the DNA. TRBV21-1 is shown as a pseudogene. The CDR3 is made up of 18 amino acids. CDR3 sequence: CASSKASSPISGANVLTF. The DNA of the CDR3 is TGTGCCAGCAGCAAAGCTTCTAGCCCGATCTCTGGGGCCAACGTCCTGACTTTC.

The CDR3 bases are TGTGCCAGCGAGGGAGGGTTGGCTGGCTACACCTTC. Residues: CASEGGLAGYTF. This chain joins TRBV2 and TRBJ1-2, with D hard to call. The CDR3 consists of 12 residues. Trimming shortened V by 8 bases and J by 7 bases, and 14 bases separated the two germline ends. CDR1 and CDR2 (germline): SNHLY, FYNNEI.

The chain uses TRBV4-1 and TRBJ2-5, with D perhaps matching TRBD1 (6 bases). Trimming took off 4 bases at V and 1 base at J, with 10 bases between the two ends. Germline CDR1 MGHRA, CDR2 YSYEKL. CDR3 length: 14 amino acids. CDR3 coding DNA: TGCGCCAGCAGCCGCGGACAGTTCCAAGAGACCCAGTACTTC. Translating gives CASSRGQFQETQYF.

The chain combines TRBV11-1 with TRBJ1-1; D may be TRBD1 (6 bases). Germline lookup yields CDR1 SGHAT and CDR2 FQDESV (reference sequence). The V and J ends lost 5 bases and 2 bases respectively, with 12 bases between them. The CDR3 is 14 amino acids. CDR3 sequence (DNA): TGTGCCAGCAGCCCCAGGGGTTTTAACACTGAAGCTTTCTTT. Protein: CASSPRGFNTEAFF.

The chain joins TRBV4-3 to TRBJ1-2; D is unresolved. The germline gives CDR1 LGHNA, CDR2 YSLEER. V was shortened by 0 bases and J by 4 bases, with 15 bases between the two germline ends. CDR3 length: 16 residues. Here the CDR3 reads CASSQDRDQMGYGYTF. The CDR3 DNA is TGCGCCAGCAGCCAAGACCGGGATCAGATGGGCTATGGCTACACCTTC.

The chain uses TRBV5-1 and TRBJ2-1, with 14 bases identical to TRBD2. Losses at the gene ends were 3 bases for V and 1 base for J; bases not matched to a gene: 9. This CDR3 contains 19 residues. Per germline, CDR1 SGHRS and CDR2 YFSETQ. CDR3: CASSWVGTSGGLSYNEQFF. CDR3 DNA sequence: TGCGCCAGCAGCTGGGTGGGGACTAGCGGGGGCCTTTCCTACAATGAGCAGTTCTTC.

CDR3 nucleotides: TGTGCCAGCACCTGGACAGAAAACATTCAGTACTTC. This codes for CASTWTENIQYF. The chain recombines TRBV2 with TRBJ2-4, with D perhaps TRBD1 (6 bases). Germline V lookup: CDR1 SNHLY, CDR2 FYNNEI. The CDR3 has 12 amino acids. The V and J ends lost 7 bases and 5 bases respectively, with 9 bases between them.

J is TRBJ1-2 and V is TRBV30; 7 nucleotides align to TRBD1. CDR1 is GTSNPN, CDR2 SVGIG, per germline (reference sequence). The CDR3 has 15 residues. V shed 0 bases, J shed 2 bases, and the junction held 6 bases outside the gene matches. DNA of the CDR3: TGTGCCTGGAGTGTTAACAGGGGATACAACTATGGCTACACCTTC. This encodes CAWSVNRGYNYGYTF.

The chain couples TRBV9 to TRBJ2-2; possible D gene TRBD1, 6 bases. The V and J ends lost 4 bases and 4 bases respectively, with 11 bases between them. In germline, CDR1 is SGDLS, CDR2 YYNGEE. The CDR3 length is 14 residues. CDR3: CASSRQASTGELFF. CDR3 bases: TGTGCCAGCAGCAGACAGGCGTCCACCGGGGAGCTGTTTTTT.